This T cell receptor beta chain was observed in a study of T-cell memory formation after mild COVID-19. Findings and caveats of the study: Contracting clones localized mainly to CM and EM when CD4+ and mainly to EMRA when CD8+. Second-wave clones that peaked on day 37 lacked confirmed SARS-CoV-2 specificity. In pre-infection memory, a portion of responding clones appeared, which suggested that cross-reactive memory joined.

It was 5'RACE with constant-segment primers that produced the TCR alpha and TCR beta cDNA libraries, which carried sample barcodes and UMIs. TCRdb reprocessed the 5' RACE reads via MiXCR and lists one record per CDR3 protein. The sample lists just over 350,000 distinct CDR3 sequences, approximately 15% occurring once. Regarding this clonotype: What it binds is unknown.

Germline CDR1 reads SGHNT; CDR2 reads YYREEE (reference sequence). V was clipped by 4 bases and J by 2 bases; unmatched bases: 5. The CDR3 totals 16 residues. The clonotype was recovered from a man aged 18-30 years who had mild COVID-19 (a few samples of this study predate the infection). Cell type and time point are not known. The genes are TRBV5-4 and TRBJ2-5, with 13 bases aligning to TRBD2. The sequenced sample consisted of PBMCs or a T cell subset sorted from them (not recorded which). The CDR3 DNA is TGTGCCAGCAGCCGGACTAGCGGGGGACGACAAGAGACCCAGTACTTC. Its translation is CASSRTSGGRQETQYF. The entire variable domain, with the rest obtained from reference TRBV5-4 and TRBJ2-5, is as follows: ETGVTQSPTHLIKTRGQQVTLRCSSQSGHNTVSWYQQALGQGPQFIFQYYREEENGRGNFPPRFSGLQFPNYSSELNVNALELDDSALYLCASSRTSGGRQETQYFGPGTRLLVL.